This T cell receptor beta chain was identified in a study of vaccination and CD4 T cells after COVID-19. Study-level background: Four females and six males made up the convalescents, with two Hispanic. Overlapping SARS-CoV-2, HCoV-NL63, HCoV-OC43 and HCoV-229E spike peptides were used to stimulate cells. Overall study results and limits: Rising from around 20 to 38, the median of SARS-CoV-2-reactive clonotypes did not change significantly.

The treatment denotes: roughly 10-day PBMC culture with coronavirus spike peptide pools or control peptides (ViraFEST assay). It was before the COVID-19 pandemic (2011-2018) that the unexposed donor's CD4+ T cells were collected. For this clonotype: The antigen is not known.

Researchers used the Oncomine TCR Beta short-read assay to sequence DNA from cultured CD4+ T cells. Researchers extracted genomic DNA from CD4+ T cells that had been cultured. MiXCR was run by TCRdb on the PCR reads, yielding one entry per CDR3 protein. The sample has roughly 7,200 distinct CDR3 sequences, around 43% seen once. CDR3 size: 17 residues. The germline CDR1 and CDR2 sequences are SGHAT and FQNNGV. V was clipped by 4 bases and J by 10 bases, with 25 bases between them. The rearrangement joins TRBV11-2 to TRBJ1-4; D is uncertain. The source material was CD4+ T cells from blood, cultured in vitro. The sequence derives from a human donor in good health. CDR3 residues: CASSSLGPSSAFGKLFF. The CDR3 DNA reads TGTGCCAGCAGCTCCCTGGGCCCCTCATCTGCTTTCGGAAAACTGTTTTTT.